This T cell receptor beta chain was found in a study of cytomegalovirus exposure and HLA in healthy donors (TCRdb year 2017). At the level of the whole study: In an earlier analysis of about 560 of the donors, less than 350 Gb of sequence data and about 110 million unique TCR beta sequences from 180 million or so T cells were reported. Around 300 gigabases of sequencing data and approximately 84 million unique TCR sequences were included in an early release covering roughly 600 HLA-typed donors. Among the approximately 400 genotyped donors, more than 70% belonged to the genetic ancestry cluster associated with self-reported Caucasian donors. The study aimed to test whether signatures of past pathogen exposure could be identified by cataloging public T cell receptors. The study profiled the T cell repertoires of around 700 subjects by immunosequencing and related them to cytomegalovirus serostatus. A separate validation cohort of 90 to 150 different subjects was used in addition to the roughly 670-subject first cohort. High-throughput TCR immunosequencing, statistical association of individual TCRs with disease status, and machine learning were combined to predict cytomegalovirus infection status. To study patterns of TCR occurrence, a later analysis re-analyzed previously published TCR beta repertoires from several hundred donors and added high-resolution HLA genotyping. Rather than drawing on any new phenotypic data, the later analysis identified candidate immune exposures from TCR beta sequences and the way those sequences occurred across donors. To decide whether each TCR beta V gene segment behaved as functional or pseudogenic, an earlier analysis of nearly 600 of the donors relied on high-throughput TCR beta sequencing. Donor age, sex, ethnicity and CMV serostatus were compiled alongside the repertoire data. In a later genetic analysis, genome-wide SNP genotypes for about 65% of the roughly 700 donors were used, and that subset was treated as a discovery cohort. All discovery cohort repertoires had been generated on a single sequencing platform. HLA typing included class I and class II loci at four-digit resolution. The number of donors typed differed by locus, with 629-630 for A, B, C, DRB1 and DQB1, more than 500 for DQA1, some 570 for DPA1, and 472 for DPB1. Because of strong linkage in the cohort, roughly five DR-DQ haplotypes were treated as single units for association and clustering. Among around 400 genotyped donors of the cohort, an average of approximately 250,000 unique TCR beta nucleotide sequences were sequenced per donor, 15% to 20% of them non-productive.

Study-wide findings and limitations: Linkage disequilibrium might explain the correlated functional status among segregating V segments, but an unknown experimental factor could not be excluded. Because counts were too low, roughly 17 rarely observed V segments, including chromosome 9 orphons, were left out of the earlier analysis of 587 of the donors. The study gave a list of 150 to 200 TCR beta chains associated with cytomegalovirus. Because some donors lacked HLA typing at each locus, the association tests relied only on the typed subset. Some IMGT-functional V segments, including TRBV6-2 and TRBV6-3, could not be distinguished by the 87-base-pair reads and were therefore excluded. In vitro tests confirmed that three of the cytomegalovirus-associated TCR beta chains recognize cytomegalovirus antigens. For the cohort, immune exposure information was limited to CMV serostatus. A further reported finding was that TCR beta sequences accurately predicted the HLA-A and HLA-B alleles for most subjects in the first cohort. In a later analysis, several top co-occurrence clusters were reported to appear linked to parvovirus B19, influenza, CMV and Epstein-Barr virus. The sequencing pipeline was judged likely to have produced a cluster of highly shared sequence variants as a technical artifact. The classifier was reported to diagnose cytomegalovirus status with high specificity and sensitivity in both the original cohort and the validation cohort. A later analysis found that most CMV-associated TCR beta chains appeared HLA-restricted, with HLA associations seemingly driven largely by CMV exposure. In a later genetic analysis, a missense DCLRE1C variant was associated with V-gene and J-gene trimming of TCR beta chains, and the association was replicated in an independent cohort. The authors suggested that the approach could potentially be generalized to other disease states and immunological phenotypes. While some public TCRs were present in many individuals, most TCR sequences turned up only very rarely across donors. In a later analysis, about 17,000 TCR beta sequences were associated with specific HLA alleles at a false discovery rate of 0.05. Strong co-occurrence of HLA alleles, especially DR and DQ, made assigning TCR associations to individual alleles difficult. An earlier analysis of 450 to 750 of the donors showed that most TCR beta V segments appeared in productive rearrangements either about 90% or about 30% of the time, which broadly matched IMGT annotations. Compared with equally common non-associated chains, HLA-associated TCR beta chains in a later analysis were more clonally expanded and had lower generation probabilities. This cohort had only TCR beta chains sequenced, and the lack of alpha or paired-chain data limited which features could be detected. Compared with the approximately 670-donor mean, donors in an Asian-associated ancestry cluster had fewer N-insertions in productive TCRs, according to a later genetic analysis. In a later analysis, TCR association rates were found to vary across HLA loci, with the most associated TCRs seen for DRB1 alleles and the fewest for HLA-C alleles. Sequencing depth was assumed to be roughly uniform across donors in the presence/absence analyses, though that assumption may not hold.

The cohort consisted of approximately 670 healthy bone marrow donors. At the time of sampling, every cohort member was nominally healthy, though immune exposures that went unrecorded were likely present. The donor was CMV seronegative and belonged to the group of 352 seronegative cohort members. A peripheral blood sample was provided by each donor, and peripheral blood mononuclear cells were used for TCR beta sequencing. Genomic DNA was extracted from the blood cell samples with the Qiagen DNeasy Blood Extraction Kit. Turning to this clone: Its antigen has not been determined. No quality values exist for individual bases; no much larger clone is one base distant.

Library generation was performed with the immunoSEQ multiplex PCR assay. For the multiplex PCR, a mixture combining 60 forward primers for TCR Vbeta segments and 13 reverse primers for TCR Jbeta segments was used. Amplification of the CDR3 region of rearranged TCR beta genes was performed with a multiplex PCR assay on genomic DNA. On the Illumina HiSeq System, the amplified TCR beta libraries were sequenced as 87-base-pair reads. From the authors' description of their analysis: In a later analysis, some 80 million unique TCR beta chains were counted across the 650 to 750 repertoires, and roughly 11 million of these chains were shared by at least two donors. Raw reads were error-corrected and collapsed into unique sequences with a nearest-neighbor algorithm that merged closely related sequences to remove PCR and sequencing errors. To assign V, D and J gene segments, CDR3 sequences were aligned to IMGT reference sequences. For a sequence to be retained, a match of at least six nucleotides to both a V gene segment and a J gene segment was required. Rearrangements were called productive when the CDR3 lacked stop codons and stayed in frame with V and J; all others were non-productive. Following IMGT convention, CDR3 was defined as the stretch from the second conserved V-encoded cysteine up to the conserved J-encoded phenylalanine. The earlier analysis of 500 to 600 of the donors excluded sequences that lacked an unambiguous match to a single V gene segment. An earlier analysis of several hundred of the donors called V segments functional above 56.7% productive rearrangements and segregating when the between-donor standard deviation exceeded 5%. A statistical classification framework was developed to diagnose cytomegalovirus status using the catalog of TCR beta chain sequences. In a later analysis, TCR nucleotide sequences were compared against IMGT/GENE-DB human TR gene sequences so that V and J genes could be assigned. A later analysis assigned CDR3 sequences and most-parsimonious VDJ recombination scenarios with the TCRdist pipeline. In a later analysis, every TCR beta chain was defined by the combination of its CDR3 amino acid sequence and its V-gene family, and reads without a unique V-gene family were dropped. A later analysis removed over 500 highly shared, low-generation-probability nucleotide sequences to deal with suspected cross-contamination and a sequencing artifact. A later analysis calculated a clonal expansion index for each public chain from normalized within-repertoire ranks of inferred template counts. In a later analysis, generation probabilities were computed using a VDJ recombination model fitted to out-of-frame rearrangements, and the results were checked against IGoR. A later analysis scored TCR-TCR, TCR-HLA and TCR-CMV co-occurrence with hypergeometric tests, applying a repertoire-size bias correction to TCR pairs. False discovery rates were estimated in a later analysis by permuting HLA or CMV assignments 20 times. In a later analysis, co-occurring TCRs were grouped with DBSCAN, and TCRdist sequence similarity was added when clustering was performed within HLA-allele-positive subsets. Repertoires with fewer than 30,000 or more than 120,000 public chains were left out of co-occurrence clustering, as were a handful of repertoires with anomalous nucleotide sharing. TCRdb mirrors the immuneACCESS table, restricted to in-frame sequences. Some clones are absent from its copies; in checked studies, under half trace to an unresolved V gene, and the reason for the others is unknown. V, J and clone size are those of that table, while D and trimming were read from the DNA. The sample includes approximately 130,000 clones, with about 80% observed a single time. Around 4.1% of the sample is taken by the ten largest.

Trimming removed 0 bases from V and 9 bases from J; the gene matches leave 6 bases unexplained. CDR1 and CDR2 are read off the germline V gene as SGDLS and YYNGEE. From the cysteine up to the phenylalanine, the CDR3 has a length of 14 residues. Just CDR3 DNA is preserved here, 42 bases in frame from base 1. Recombination connected TRBV9 to TRBJ1-5; TRBD1 fits 7 bases in the junction. The source of this sequence is a woman aged 40 to 50 in good health and CMV-seronegative. Sequenced input: PBMCs. The DNA is TGTGCCAGCAGCGTAGTCCCAGGGGGTGGGCCCCAGCATTTT. This translates into CASSVVPGGGPQHF. Outside the CDR3, residues come from the reference TRBV9 and TRBJ1-5 proteins, so the full variable domain is: DSGVTQTPKHLITATGQRVTLRCSPRSGDLSVYWYQQSLDQGLQFLIQYYNGEERAKGNILERFSAQQFPDLHSELNLSSLELGDSALYFCASSVVPGGGPQHFGDGTRLSIL.